The clone carrying this TCR beta chain was found many times. The source of the sample is a study of CD8+ T cells in alopecia areata. The germline CDR1 and CDR2 sequences are SGHNT and YYREEE (reference sequence). V dropped 5 bases and J dropped 7 bases, with 16 bases sitting between them. CDR3 length equals 15 residues. Extracted RNA was reverse transcribed into cDNA, the sequencing template. This table comes from immunoSEQ multiplex PCR, and its TCRdb copy is limited to in-frame clones, with some not included. The table lists about 130,000 clones, roughly three fifths of them singletons, with 4.5% in the top ten.

The sequenced sample was CD4+ T cells sorted from blood, obtained at week 0. This chain joins TRBV5-4 and TRBJ1-6; a possible D gene is TRBD1 (6 bases). The TCR comes from a human donor with alopecia areata. The CDR3 region is CASSPAGALNSPLHF. In nucleotides, the CDR3 is TGTGCCAGCAGTCCGGCGGGGGCTTTGAATTCACCCCTCCACTTT. Full variable domain (missing parts from reference TRBV5-4 and TRBJ1-6): ETGVTQSPTHLIKTRGQQVTLRCSSQSGHNTVSWYQQALGQGPQFIFQYYREEENGRGNFPPRFSGLQFPNYSSELNVNALELDDSALYLCASSPAGALNSPLHFGNGTRLTVT.